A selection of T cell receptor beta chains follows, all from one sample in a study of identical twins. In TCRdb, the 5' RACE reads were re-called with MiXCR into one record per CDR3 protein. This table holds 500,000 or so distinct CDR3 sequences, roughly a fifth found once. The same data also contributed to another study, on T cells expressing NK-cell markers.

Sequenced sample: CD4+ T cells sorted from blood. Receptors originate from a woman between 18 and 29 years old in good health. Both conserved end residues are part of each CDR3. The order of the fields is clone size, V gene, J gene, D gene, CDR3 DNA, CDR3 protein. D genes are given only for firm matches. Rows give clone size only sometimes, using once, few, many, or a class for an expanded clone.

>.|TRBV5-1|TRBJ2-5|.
TGCGCCAGCAGCAGACAGCTCCAAGAGACCCAGTACTTC
CASSRQLQETQYF
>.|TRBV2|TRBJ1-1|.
TGTGCCAGTCTTTGGGCGGGGTACACTGAAGCTTTCTTT
CASLWAGYTEAFF
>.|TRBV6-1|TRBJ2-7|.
TGTGCCAGCAGCACCTCTAGCCTAGGGAGTGGGGAGCAGTACTTC
CASSTSSLGSGEQYF
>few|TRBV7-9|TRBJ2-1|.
TGTGCCAGCAGCTTAGGGTATGGAACCTACAATGAGCAGTTCTTC
CASSLGYGTYNEQFF
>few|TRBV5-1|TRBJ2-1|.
TGCGCCAGCAGCTTAGTTTCCCCCCGGGACAATGAGCAGTTCTTC
CASSLVSPRDNEQFF
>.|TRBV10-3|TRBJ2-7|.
TGTGCCACGCGGGTTAGTGAGGAGCAGTACTTC
CATRVSEEQYF
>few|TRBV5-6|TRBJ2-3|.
TGTGCCAGCACCCAATCCTTCAGCTCCGATACGCAGTATTTT
CASTQSFSSDTQYF
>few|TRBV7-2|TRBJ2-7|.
TGTGCCAGCAGTTATCAGGGGGGAGCCTCCTACGAGCAGTACTTC
CASSYQGGASYEQYF
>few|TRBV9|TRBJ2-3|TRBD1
TGTGCCAGCAGCGAGGGGACAGGAATAGATACGCAGTATTTT
CASSEGTGIDTQYF
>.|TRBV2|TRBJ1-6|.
TGTGCCAGCAGGCCGGGACAAGTTGGTTCACCCCTCCACTTT
CASRPGQVGSPLHF
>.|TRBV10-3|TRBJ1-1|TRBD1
TGTGCCATCAGTGGACAGGGTCGAACTTTCTTT
CAISGQGRTFF
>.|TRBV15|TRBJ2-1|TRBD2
TGTGCCACCAGCTGTGGGGGAGCGGGAGTTAGCAATGAGCAGTTCTTC
CATSCGGAGVSNEQFF
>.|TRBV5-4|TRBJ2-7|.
TGTGCCAGCAGCTTCGACGGGGGAGGTTTGTACGAGCAGTACTTC
CASSFDGGGLYEQYF
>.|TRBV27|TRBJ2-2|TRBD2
TGTGCCAGCAGTCCTAGCGGGAGAAATCGGGGGGAGCTGTTTTTT
CASSPSGRNRGELFF
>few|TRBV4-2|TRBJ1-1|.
TGTGCCAGCAGCCAAGATTTTGAAGCTTTCTTT
CASSQDFEAFF
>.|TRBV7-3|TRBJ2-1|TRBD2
TGTGCCAGCAGCCAACTCCCGGGACTAGCGGGGGGGAATGAGCAGTTCTTC
CASSQLPGLAGGNEQFF
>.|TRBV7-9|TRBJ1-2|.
TGTGCCAGCAGCTTAGACAGGGTGGGATATGGCTACACCTTC
CASSLDRVGYGYTF
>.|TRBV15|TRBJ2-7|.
TGTGCCACCAGCAGAGATGTTCTGGCCTACGAGCAGTACTTC
CATSRDVLAYEQYF
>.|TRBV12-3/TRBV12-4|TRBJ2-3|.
TGTGCCAGCAGTTTAATGGGGTCCCGGGTGATTACAGATACGCAGTATTTT
CASSLMGSRVITDTQYF
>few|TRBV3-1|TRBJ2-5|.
TGTGCCAGCAGCCTTCGGACTGTAGAAGAGACCCAGTACTTC
CASSLRTVEETQYF
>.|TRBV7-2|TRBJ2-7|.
TGTGCCAGCAGCCGAGACACCCGCTCCTACGAGCAGTACTTC
CASSRDTRSYEQYF
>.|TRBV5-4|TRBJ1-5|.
TGTGCCAGCAGCTTGGGGGGGATGAGCAATCAGCCCCAGCATTTT
CASSLGGMSNQPQHF
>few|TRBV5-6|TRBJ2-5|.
TGTGCCAGCAGCAGACTCTCCCAAGAGACCCAGTACTTC
CASSRLSQETQYF
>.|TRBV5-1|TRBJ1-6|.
TGCGCCAGCAGCTTGGTTGCGACAGAAAATTCACCCCTCCACTTT
CASSLVATENSPLHF
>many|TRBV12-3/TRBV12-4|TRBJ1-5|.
TGTGCCAGCAGTCCGCGTTCGGGCGGGAGTCAGCCCCAGCATTTT
CASSPRSGGSQPQHF
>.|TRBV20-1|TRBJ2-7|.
TGCAGTGCTAGGGGGGGCCTTGCGGGAACAACCTACGAGCAGTACTTC
CSARGGLAGTTYEQYF
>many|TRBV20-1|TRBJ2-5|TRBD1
TGCAGCACTAAGTCCAGGGGGCGCGAGGAGACCCAGTACTTC
CSTKSRGREETQYF
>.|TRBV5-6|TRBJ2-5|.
TGTGCCAGCAGCGTACTAGGCCAGGAGTACCAAGAGACCCAGTACTTC
CASSVLGQEYQETQYF
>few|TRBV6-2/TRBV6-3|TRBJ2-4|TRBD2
TGTGCCAGCAGGACTAGCCTCTCACTAGCCAAAAACATTCAGTACTTC
CASRTSLSLAKNIQYF
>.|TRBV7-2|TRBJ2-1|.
TGTGCCAGCAGCTTGGAGGGGACTCCCCGGGGGTTCTTC
CASSLEGTPRGFF
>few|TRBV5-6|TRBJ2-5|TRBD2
TGTGCCAGCAGCTTTATTAGCGGGGGCCATAACCAAGAGACCCAGTACTTC
CASSFISGGHNQETQYF
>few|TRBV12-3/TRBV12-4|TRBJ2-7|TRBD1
TGTGCCAGCAGTAGAACAGGGGGCAGGTACTTC
CASSRTGGRYF
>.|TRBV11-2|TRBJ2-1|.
TGTGCCAGCAGCCCGTCTTGGGTCAGGGACAATGAGCAGTTCTTC
CASSPSWVRDNEQFF
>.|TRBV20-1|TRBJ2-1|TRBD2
TGCAGTGCTCGACCCCTAGCGGGAGGTTCCCACAATGAGCAGTTCTTC
CSARPLAGGSHNEQFF
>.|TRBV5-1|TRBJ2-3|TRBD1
TGCGCCAGCAGCCTAACGGACAGGGTGACAGATACGCAGTATTTT
CASSLTDRVTDTQYF
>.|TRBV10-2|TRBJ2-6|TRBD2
TGCGCCAGCAGAAATAGCGGGAGCGGCTCTGGGGCCAACGTCCTGACTTTC
CASRNSGSGSGANVLTF
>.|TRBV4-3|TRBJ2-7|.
TGCGCCAGCAGCCAAGAGGGCTCTCCCACCTACGAGCAGTACTTC
CASSQEGSPTYEQYF
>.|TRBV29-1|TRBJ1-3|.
TGCAGCGTTGCGCAGGACCACGGAAACACCATATATTTT
CSVAQDHGNTIYF
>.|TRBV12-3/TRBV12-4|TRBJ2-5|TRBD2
TGTGCCAGCACCAAGGGACTAGCGGGTGGAGAGACCCAGTACTTC
CASTKGLAGGETQYF
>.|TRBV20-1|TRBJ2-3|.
TGCAGTGCTAGAGATGCGAGGGGGGGGGATACGCAGTATTTT
CSARDARGGDTQYF